Included here is one TCR beta chain sequence, with context. As yet, its antigen is unknown. The sample is drawn from a study of CD8+CD57+ T cells in acquired aplastic anemia. Study background: The mean DNA yield obtained from sorted CD4+ and CD8+ cells came to 3.2 ug.

CDR3 and TCR beta VDJ profiling relied on genomic DNA as the template. From the reads, TCRdb called clonotypes with MiXCR, one entry per CDR3 protein. The profile shows 170,000 or so distinct CDR3 sequences, roughly 60% of them singletons. The CDR3 covers 13 residues. Trimming stripped 3 bases from V and 2 bases from J, with 7 bases between. Germline V gene lookup returns CDR1 MNHNS and CDR2 SASEGT. Patients chosen for sequencing had CD8+CD57+ cells that had expanded, as shown by flow cytometry. Acquired aplastic anemia of severe grade affected all patients. Untreated patients provided the blood samples, with no therapy given before sampling. General observations from the study: There were over 25 CD8+ CDR3 sequences that occurred in both patients and controls.

This receptor was obtained from a human donor with aplastic anemia. Sample: sorted CD4+, CD8+, or CD8+CD57+ T cells (not recorded which) from PBMCs. V usage is TRBV6-1 and J usage is TRBJ2-5; possibly TRBD1 for D (5 bases). This CDR3 is CASSDRDQETQYF. CDR3 bases: TGTGCCAGCAGTGACAGGGATCAAGAGACCCAGTACTTC.